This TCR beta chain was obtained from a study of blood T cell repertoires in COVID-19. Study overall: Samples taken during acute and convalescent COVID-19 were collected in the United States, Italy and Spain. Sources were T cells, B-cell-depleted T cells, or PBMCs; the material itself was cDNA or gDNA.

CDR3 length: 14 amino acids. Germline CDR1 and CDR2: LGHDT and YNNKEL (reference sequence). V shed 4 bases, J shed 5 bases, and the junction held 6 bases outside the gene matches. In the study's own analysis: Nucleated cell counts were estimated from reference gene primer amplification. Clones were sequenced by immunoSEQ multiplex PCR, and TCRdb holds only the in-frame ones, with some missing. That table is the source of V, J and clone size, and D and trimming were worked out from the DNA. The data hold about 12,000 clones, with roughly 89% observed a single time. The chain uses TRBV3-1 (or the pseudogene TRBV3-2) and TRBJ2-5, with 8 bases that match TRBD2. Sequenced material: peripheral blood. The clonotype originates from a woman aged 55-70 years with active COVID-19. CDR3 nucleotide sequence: TGTGCCAGCAGCCCGGGGGGGGGACCGGAGACCCAGTACTTC. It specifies CASSPGGGPETQYF.